The entry below describes one TCR beta chain. No antigen is known for it. These data originate in a study of cytomegalovirus exposure and HLA in healthy donors. Study-wide background: Researchers previously reported finding about 110 million unique TCR beta sequences from 150 million to 200 million T cells.

The study, taken as a whole, reports: It was confirmed in vitro that a few of the CMV-associated chains were specific for CMV antigens. Per published reports, the classifier diagnosed cytomegalovirus status with high specificity and sensitivity.

The CDR3 length is 14 residues. With 8 bases clipped from V and 6 bases from J, the junction kept 13 bases outside the gene matches. In germline, CDR1 is MNHEY, CDR2 SVGAGI. The PCR made use of 60 Vbeta and 13 Jbeta primers. Libraries were prepared by immunoSEQ multiplex PCR; TCRdb keeps only in-frame clonotypes and omits some of them. This sample has approximately 300,000 clones; approximately 84% occur once, and the top ten carry about 2%. Material: PBMCs. The chain employs TRBV6-5 and TRBJ2-7, with 7 nucleotides matching TRBD1. The clonotype comes from a woman between 40 and 55 years old in good health and CMV-seropositive. The CDR3: CASRYTQGLGEQYF. The DNA for the CDR3 is TGTGCCAGCCGCTATACACAGGGGTTGGGCGAGCAGTACTTC.